These 9 T cell receptor beta chains were all obtained from the same sample, sequenced in a study of cytomegalovirus exposure and HLA in healthy donors. The PCR contained 60 Vbeta and 13 Jbeta primers. The data were produced by immunoSEQ multiplex PCR, yet TCRdb's version contains in-frame clones alone and is incomplete. This table lists about 120,000 clones. The sequenced sample was PBMCs. These receptors all come from a woman between 40 and 50 years old in good health and CMV-seropositive.

This chain uses TRBV27 with TRBJ2-7, with D maybe TRBD2 (6 bases). This CDR3 is built from 15 residues. Germline CDR1 reads MNHEY; CDR2 reads SMNVEV (reference sequence). V was cut by 1 base and J by 2 bases, with 12 bases left in between. The CDR3 coding sequence is TGTGCCAGCAGTTTATTCTTGGGAGGTCCCTACGAGCAGTACTTC. Protein: CASSLFLGGPYEQYF.

This chain joins TRBV4-3 and TRBJ2-2; D possibly corresponds to TRBD1 (5 bases). The CDR3 spans 17 residues. The germline V gene has CDR1 LGHNA and CDR2 YSLEER. The V end was cut by 0 bases, the J end by 1 base, with 12 bases between. In DNA, the CDR3 is TGCGCCAGCAGCCAAGATCCGAGACAGAGGAACACCGGGGAGCTGTTTTTT. Translation: CASSQDPRQRNTGELFF.

The rearrangement links TRBV6-6 to TRBJ1-1; 9 nucleotides agree with TRBD1. The ends lost 6 bases at V and 5 bases at J; junction bases unmatched: 7. This CDR3 contains 14 residues. Looked up from germline, CDR1 is MNHNY and CDR2 is SVGAGI (reference sequence). The chain's CDR3 is CASSHLQGATEAFF. As DNA, the CDR3 is TGTGCCAGCAGCCACTTACAGGGGGCGACTGAAGCTTTCTTT.

CDR3 sequence (DNA): TGTGCCAGTAGTATAGGTGGCAGGGGCCCGAACACTGAAGCTTTCTTT. The encoded protein is CASSIGGRGPNTEAFF. The rearrangement links TRBV19 to TRBJ1-1; D might be TRBD1 (6 bases). The length of the CDR3 is 16 residues. V shed 1 base and J shed 1 base, with 13 bases lying between them. The germline V gene has CDR1 LNHDA and CDR2 SQIVND (reference sequence).

The gene calls are TRBV5-4 and TRBJ2-3, with D possibly being TRBD2 (6 bases). This CDR3 is built from 15 residues. Germline CDR1 and CDR2: SGHNT and YYREEE (reference sequence). V lost 0 bases and J lost 4, with 12 bases in between. The CDR3 protein is CASSLDPGEADTQYF. DNA for the CDR3: TGTGCCAGCAGCTTGGATCCGGGAGAGGCAGATACGCAGTATTTT.

The CDR3: CASSNFGTLNTEAFF. The DNA of the CDR3 is TGTGCCAGCAGCAACTTCGGGACACTGAACACTGAAGCTTTCTTT. The chain carries TRBV5-4 and TRBJ1-1, with D possibly TRBD1 on 6 matching bases. V was trimmed by 4 bases and J by 0 bases, leaving 13 bases between them. Germline CDR1 reads SGHNT; CDR2 reads YYREEE (reference sequence). The CDR3 runs 15 residues.

With respect to this clone: Additional DNA sequences in this sample encode the identical CDR3. The rearrangement joins TRBV19 to TRBJ2-7; 12 bases are shared with TRBD2. The ends lost 5 bases at V and 2 bases at J; junction bases unmatched: 4. This CDR3 contains 15 residues. Germline CDR1 LNHDA, CDR2 SQIVND (reference sequence). CDR3 region: CASSAGLAGTYEQYF. The CDR3 DNA is TGTGCCAGTAGTGCTGGACTAGCGGGGACCTACGAGCAGTACTTC.

V and J are TRBV7-3 and TRBJ2-2, with D maybe TRBD2 (6 bases). V was pared by 0 bases and J by 5 bases, with 19 bases between. CDR3 length equals 18 residues. Germline V gives CDR1 SGHTA, CDR2 FQGTGA. CDR3 sequence reads: CASSLTFGGKGSTGELFF. The CDR3 DNA reads TGTGCCAGCAGCTTAACGTTCGGGGGTAAAGGGTCGACCGGGGAGCTGTTTTTT.

V usage is TRBV7-9 and J usage is TRBJ1-2, with a possible D match to TRBD1 (6 bases). The V end was cut by 5 bases, the J end by 6 bases, with 16 bases between. The CDR3 has 14 amino acids. Germline V gives CDR1 SEHNR, CDR2 FQNEAQ (reference sequence). The CDR3 DNA reads as TGTGCCAGCAGCCCTTTCACAGGGACCGATGGCTACACCTTC. This translates into CASSPFTGTDGYTF.